This T cell receptor (beta chain) was identified during a study of shared clonotypes between healthy human individuals. The CDR3 contains 14 residues. V lost 5 bases to trimming and J lost 6 bases, with 17 bases between them. CDR1 and CDR2 (germline): SGHAT, FQDESV (reference sequence). The data were produced by immunoSEQ multiplex PCR, yet TCRdb's version contains in-frame clones alone and is incomplete. The table shows 2 million to 3 million clones, with roughly 93% occurring only once. Each sample came from a Caucasian adult donor living in Nashville, Tennessee. The sequence was obtained from a man in his late teens or twenties in good health. Some clones in this sample may be carry-over from other donors' samples. The chain combines TRBV11-1 with TRBJ2-7; D possibly uses TRBD1 or TRBD2 (5 bases each). The source material was naive CD4+ T cells from PBMCs. Subset described: CD45RA+ positively selected. CDR3 DNA: TGTGCCAGCAGCATTCGGGGCCCCCAGGGCGAGCAGTACTTC. Amino acid sequence: CASSIRGPQGEQYF.